Following are 10 T cell receptor beta chains from one sample sequenced in a study of human T cells and chemical hapten exposure. Time point of the sample: patch test 3, about 24 weeks after DPC sensitization. Treatment here: therapeutic diphenylcyclopropenone sensitization with weekly scalp DPC. Each CDR3 protein gets one entry after TCRdb re-called the RACE reads with MiXCR. This table has tens of thousands of distinct CDR3 sequences, around 10% appearing once. The sequences come from whole blood, collected in connection with sensitization to the hapten diphenylcyclopropenone (DPC). The receptors originated from a woman between 50 and 59 years old with alopecia areata. Some clones in this sample may be carry-over from other donors' samples.

CDR3 coding DNA: TGTGCCATCAGGGGAAGGACAGGGAGTGCAGATACGCAGTATTTT. Protein product: CAIRGRTGSADTQYF. This chain connects TRBV10-3 to TRBJ2-3, with 8 bases aligning to TRBD1. Unmatched junction bases numbered 9, after V lost 6 bases and J lost 4 bases. Germline V CDR1 and CDR2: ENHRY, SYGVKD. CDR3 length equals 15 residues.

In its sample, this clonotype was seen many times. This chain joins TRBV15 and TRBJ1-1; D remains unclear. CDR3 length equals 14 residues. The germline V gene encodes CDR1 LNHNV and CDR2 YYDKDF (reference sequence). Trimming took 1 base from V and 8 from J, leaving 14 bases between them. CDR3: CATSRGDPPPEAFF. CDR3 coding DNA: TGTGCCACCAGCAGAGGGGATCCCCCACCAGAAGCTTTCTTT.

In its sample, this clonotype was seen many times. The chain combines TRBV29-1 with TRBJ2-7; tentatively, D is TRBD2 (5 bases). The CDR3 loop spans 14 amino acids. The ends were cut back, 3 bases at V and 7 bases at J, with 19 bases in the middle. Germline CDR1 and CDR2: SQVTM and ANQGSEA. CDR3 residues: CSVETFGLLREQYF. In nucleotides, the CDR3 is TGCAGCGTTGAGACGTTCGGACTTCTCCGAGAGCAGTACTTC.

Many counts were recorded for this clonotype. The chain is built from TRBV20-1 and TRBJ1-1; D gene unclear. Trimming took off 3 bases at V and 2 bases at J, with 10 bases between the two ends. This CDR3 is 13 amino acids long. Germline values: CDR1 DFQATT, CDR2 SNEGSKA (reference sequence). The CDR3 reads CSARGISNTEAFF. The DNA for the CDR3 is TGCAGTGCTAGGGGGATATCCAACACTGAAGCTTTCTTT.

This clonotype was counted only a few times. The V call is TRBV7-2, the J call TRBJ2-2; possible D gene TRBD2, 6 bases. From germline, CDR1 is SGHTA and CDR2 FQGNSA. The CDR3 contains 15 residues. Trimming took 7 bases from V and 10 from J, leaving 22 bases between them. The CDR3, as DNA: TGTGCCAGCACCCCCCGGGACTTGGCCTCCGCGGAGCTGTTTTTT. Protein: CASTPRDLASAELFF.

This clonotype was recorded a few times. This chain links TRBV18 with TRBJ2-5; 7 bases map to TRBD1. Per germline, CDR1 KGHSH and CDR2 LQKENI. After removal of 3 bases from V and 3 bases from J, the junction contained 7 bases not matched to a gene. The CDR3 is 15 amino acids. CDR3 amino acids: CASSPPGQYKETQYF. The CDR3, as DNA: TGTGCCAGCTCACCTCCGGGACAGTATAAAGAGACCCAGTACTTC.

This clonotype was detected only a few times. The chain recombines TRBV6-6 with TRBJ1-6, with a possible D match to TRBD1 (6 bases). The CDR3 runs to 15 residues. Germline-derived CDR1 and CDR2 are MNHNY and SVGAGI (reference sequence). Trimming cost V 7 bases and J 5 bases, with 15 bases left between them. The DNA of the CDR3 is TGTGCCAGCACGACAGGCGGGATTAATAATTCACCCCTCCACTTT. This gives the protein CASTTGGINNSPLHF.

This sequence joins TRBV10-3 and TRBJ1-5, with D perhaps matching TRBD1 (5 bases). Germline lookup yields CDR1 ENHRY and CDR2 SYGVKD. Trimming pared 6 bases from V and 4 bases from J, leaving 13 bases between. The CDR3 runs to 14 residues. This chain's CDR3 is CAIRGDSPNQPQHF. The DNA of the CDR3 is TGTGCCATCAGGGGAGACAGTCCGAATCAGCCCCAGCATTTT.

This clonotype was picked up many times. In DNA form, the CDR3 reads TGCAGCGCCGGGACAGGGGAGAATCAGCCCCAGCATTTT. This codes for CSAGTGENQPQHF. The chain joins TRBV29-1 to TRBJ1-5; 10 bases are a match to TRBD1. The CDR3 loop spans 13 amino acids. The V gene's germline CDR1 is SQVTM and CDR2 ANQGSEA. The ends lost 7 bases at V and 4 bases at J; junction bases unmatched: 4.

This clonotype was seen ten or more times. CDR3 sequence reads: CASSPGQGSNQPQHF. In nucleotides, the CDR3 is TGTGCCAGCAGCCCCGGACAGGGAAGCAATCAGCCCCAGCATTTT. The chain uses TRBV4-2 and TRBJ1-5; 8 positions match TRBD1. The CDR3 sequence is 15 residues long. The J segment lost 1 base and the V segment lost 4 bases, leaving 3 bases of the junction unmatched. Germline lookup yields CDR1 LGHNA and CDR2 YNFKEQ.